Described below is a single T cell receptor (beta chain) sequence and its context. Sequencing was performed with immunoSEQ multiplex PCR; in TCRdb, only in-frame clones are kept and a portion is missing. The table lists around 250,000 clones, approximately 90% of them singletons. This entry comes from a study of blood T cell repertoires in COVID-19. V lost 6 bases and J lost 0, with 9 bases in between. The germline V gene encodes CDR1 SNHLY and CDR2 FYNNEI. The CDR3 covers 14 residues. The clonotype comes from a woman aged 30 to 39 who had recovered from COVID-19. Sequenced: PBMCs or T cells enriched from blood (not recorded which). The chain links TRBV2 to TRBJ1-3; TRBD1 might be the D (5 bases). The DNA of the CDR3 is TGTGCCAGCAGCTTCGACAGCTCTGGAAACACCATATATTTT. Translation: CASSFDSSGNTIYF.